This T cell receptor (beta chain) stems from a study of PD-1 blockade in classical Hodgkin lymphoma (TCRdb year 2020). Study-level background: Nivolumab dosing was 3 mg/kg intravenously every 2 weeks, continuing until either disease progression or unacceptable toxicity. The study used CyTOF and TCR beta sequencing to define a peripheral blood immune signature of response to PD-1 blockade in classical Hodgkin lymphoma. Broader findings and caveats from the paper: Baseline TCR diversity was reported as lower in newly diagnosed patients than in healthy donors, and lower still in relapsed/refractory patients. Diversity was lower in patients who began nivolumab less than 1 year after ASCT, so these patients were left out of later analyses to avoid confounding by immune reconstitution. By C4D1, a significant rise was seen in CD4+ TCR diversity but not in CD8+ TCR diversity (p=0.0027 vs p=0.16), and the rise was most apparent among complete responders (p=0.02). The study was restricted to a single clinical trial cohort, and the causes of repertoire differences, possibly disease activity or prior therapy, were left undefined. Trial patients achieving complete response had baseline diversity similar to newly diagnosed patients, whereas partial responders and progressors had significantly lower diversity.

As for this clone: No cognate antigen has been identified for it. Base quality data are lacking; no much larger clone is found one base away.

Genomic DNA was extracted with the Qiagen DNeasy kit from unsorted PBMCs and from negatively selected CD4+ and CD8+ fractions. Amplification of TCR beta CDR3 regions was done by immunoSEQ multiplex PCR with primers that anneal to V and J segments. A synthetic immune receptor repertoire was used to minimize amplification bias, and remaining bias was computationally removed after sequencing. The authors' analysis ran thus. Repertoire diversity was quantified as the Shannon entropy index using custom Python scripts. Unsorted, CD4+ and CD8+ repertoires were analyzed separately, except for combined analyses in which CD4+ and CD8+ sequences were merged in silico. A clone was considered expanded if an increase in frequency of at least 2-fold after treatment relative to C1D1 was found, and a pseudocount of 0.5 was applied to clones undetected at baseline. Clones with 0 or 1 copy at C1D1 were classified as singleton clones, and clones with 2 or more copies were classified as non-singleton clones. Clones expanded in unsorted samples were assigned a CD4+, CD8+ or unknown annotation through matching of protein sequences in sorted samples from the same patient. Diversity changes from C1D1 to C4D1 were tested in paired samples using Wilcoxon tests. This immuneACCESS table, as held by TCRdb, lists in-frame sequences with V and J called but not all clones. Of the missing ones, under half trace to an unresolved V gene in checked studies; the others have no known cause. The V and J calls and clone size were taken over from that table, and D and trimming were inferred from the DNA. Here the sample has under 20,000 clones; roughly 77% occur a single time. Together, the top ten hold 18% of the sample.

Read against the paper, the sample's time point label means: cycle 2 day 1 (C2D1) of nivolumab. Every trial patient had relapsed after autologous stem cell transplantation, and cohorts A, B and C differed in prior brentuximab vedotin exposure. A total of around 60 patients with relapsed/refractory classical Hodgkin lymphoma made up the trial cohort, and each patient's best overall response was complete response, partial response or progressive disease. Trial patients were treated with single-agent nivolumab in the multi-cohort phase II CheckMate 205 trial. An independent review committee assessed best overall response by applying the 2007 International Working Group response criteria. Trial PBMCs were collected immediately before nivolumab initiation (C1D1) and during therapy at cycle 2 day 1 and cycle 4 day 1. Peripheral blood was collected in 8 mL Vacutainer Cell Preparation Tubes, from which PBMCs were isolated by centrifugation and then cryopreserved.

Source: peripheral blood mononuclear cells (PBMCs), taken before the second cycle of nivolumab. The sequence was obtained from a human donor with classical Hodgkin lymphoma.

The CDR3: CSVDVGTGSGYTF. The nucleotide sequence reads TGCAGCGTTGACGTGGGGACAGGGTCCGGCTACACCTTC. The chain links TRBV29-1 with TRBJ1-2; TRBD1 fits 9 bases in the junction. V is cut back by 3 bases and J by 8 bases, with 7 bases in the junction unmatched. The CDR3 spans 13 residues, from the cysteine through the phenylalanine. The entry retains the CDR3 DNA only, 39 bases that are in frame from base 1. CDR1 is given as SQVTM and CDR2 as ANQGSEA, both from the germline V gene. The CDR3 plus the reference TRBV29-1 and TRBJ1-2 genes for the other parts give the full variable domain: SAVISQKPSRDICQRGTSLTIQCQVDSQVTMMFWYRQQPGQSLTLIATANQGSEATYESGFVIDKFPISRPNLTFSTLTVSNMSPEDSSIYLCSVDVGTGSGYTFGSGTRLTVV.